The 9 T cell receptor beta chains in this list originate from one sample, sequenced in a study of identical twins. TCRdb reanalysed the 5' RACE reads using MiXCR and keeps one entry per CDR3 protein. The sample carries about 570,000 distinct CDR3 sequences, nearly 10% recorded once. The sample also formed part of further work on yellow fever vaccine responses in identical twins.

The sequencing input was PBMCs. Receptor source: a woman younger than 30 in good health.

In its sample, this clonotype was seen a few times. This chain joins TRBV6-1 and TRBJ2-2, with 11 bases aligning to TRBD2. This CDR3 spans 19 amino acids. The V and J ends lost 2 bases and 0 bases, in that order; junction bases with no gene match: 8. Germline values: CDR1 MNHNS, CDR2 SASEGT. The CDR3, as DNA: TGTGCCAGCAGTGAAACCGGGACTAGCGGCCTCGCGAACACCGGGGAGCTGTTTTTT. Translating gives CASSETGTSGLANTGELFF.

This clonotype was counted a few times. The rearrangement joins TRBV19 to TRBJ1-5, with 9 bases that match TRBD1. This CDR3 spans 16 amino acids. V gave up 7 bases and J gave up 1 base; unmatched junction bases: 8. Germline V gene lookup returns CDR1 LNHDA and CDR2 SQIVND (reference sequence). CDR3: CASNHRGLGSNQPQHF. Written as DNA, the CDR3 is TGTGCCAGTAACCACAGGGGGCTGGGGAGCAATCAGCCCCAGCATTTT. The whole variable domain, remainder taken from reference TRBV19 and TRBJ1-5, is DGGITQSPKYLFRKEGQNVTLSCEQNLNHDAMYWYRQDPGQGLRLIYYSQIVNDFQKGDIAEGYSVSREKKESFPLTVTSAQKNPTAFYLCASNHRGLGSNQPQHFGDGTRLSIL.

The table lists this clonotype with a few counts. This CDR3 is CASSFLADEQYF. CDR3 nucleotide sequence: TGTGCCAGCAGCTTCCTAGCGGACGAGCAGTACTTC. The V and J genes are TRBV7-9 and TRBJ2-7, with 7 bases identical to TRBD2. J gave up 5 bases and V 3 bases, and 1 base lay outside the gene matches. Germline CDR1 SEHNR, CDR2 FQNEAQ (reference sequence). CDR3 length: 12 residues.

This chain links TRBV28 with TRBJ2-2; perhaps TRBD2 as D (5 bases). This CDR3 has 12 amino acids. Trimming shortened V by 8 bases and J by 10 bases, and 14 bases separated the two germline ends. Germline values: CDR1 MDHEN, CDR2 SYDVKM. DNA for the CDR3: TGTGCCAGCGGACTGCCCGGCAAGGAGCTGTTTTTT. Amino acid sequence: CASGLPGKELFF.

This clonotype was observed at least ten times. CDR3: CASSPESRGELFF. DNA for the CDR3: TGCGCCAGCAGCCCGGAATCTAGGGGGGAGCTGTTTTTT. This sequence joins TRBV5-1 and TRBJ2-2; D unresolved. Germline CDR1 SGHRS, CDR2 YFSETQ. This CDR3 comprises 13 residues. Trimming cost V 4 bases and J 8 bases, with 12 bases left between them. The full variable domain, completed using reference TRBV5-1 and TRBJ2-2, is KAGVTQTPRYLIKTRGQQVTLSCSPISGHRSVSWYQQTPGQGLQFLFEYFSETQRNKGNFPGRFSGRQFSNSRSEMNVSTLELGDSALYLCASSPESRGELFFGEGSRLTVL.

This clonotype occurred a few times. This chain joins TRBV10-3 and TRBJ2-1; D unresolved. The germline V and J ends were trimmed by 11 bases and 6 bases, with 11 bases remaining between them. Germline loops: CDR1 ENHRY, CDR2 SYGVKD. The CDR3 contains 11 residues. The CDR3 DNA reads TGTGCCGGAGTCACCGGCAATGAGCAGTTCTTC. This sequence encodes CAGVTGNEQFF.

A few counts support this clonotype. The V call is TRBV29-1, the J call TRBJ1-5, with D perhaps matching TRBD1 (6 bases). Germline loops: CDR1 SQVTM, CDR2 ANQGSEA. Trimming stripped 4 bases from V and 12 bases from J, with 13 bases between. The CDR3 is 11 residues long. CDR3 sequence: CSVAITGNQHF. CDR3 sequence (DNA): TGCAGCGTTGCAATCACAGGGAACCAGCATTTT.

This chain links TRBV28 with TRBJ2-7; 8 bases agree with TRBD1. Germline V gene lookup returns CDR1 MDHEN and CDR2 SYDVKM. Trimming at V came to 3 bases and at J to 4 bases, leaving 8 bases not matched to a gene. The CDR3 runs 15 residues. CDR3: CASSFLTGGGYEQYF. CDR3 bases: TGTGCCAGCAGTTTTCTTACAGGGGGTGGGTACGAGCAGTACTTC.

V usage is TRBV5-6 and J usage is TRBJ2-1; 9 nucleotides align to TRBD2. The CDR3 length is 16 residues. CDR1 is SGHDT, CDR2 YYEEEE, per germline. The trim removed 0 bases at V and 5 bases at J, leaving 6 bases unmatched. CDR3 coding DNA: TGTGCCAGCAGCTTGGCTAGTAGCGGGGGCCACAATGAGCAGTTCTTC. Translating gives CASSLASSGGHNEQFF.